The T cell receptor (beta chain) under discussion was sequenced for a study of CD8 T cells in ankylosing spondylitis. Study-wide points: Within matched ankylosing spondylitis synovial fluid, disease-linked clones were reportedly significantly enriched. Seven to nine highly homologous variants made up a TCR beta motif that seemed to typify ankylosing spondylitis blood.

The J segment lost 6 bases and the V segment lost 6 bases, leaving 7 bases of the junction unmatched. Germline CDR1 is MDHEN and CDR2 is SYDVKM. The CDR3 is 14 amino acids. Quantitative 5'-RACE with molecular barcodes produced the TCR beta libraries. TCRdb re-derived calls from the 5' RACE reads in MiXCR, one entry per CDR3 protein. The table shows 750,000 to 850,000 distinct CDR3 sequences, with about 10% occurring only once. Only a few counts were recorded for this clonotype. Its antigen is still unknown. Sequenced: blood, either unsorted or a sorted T cell fraction (not recorded which). The clonotype originates from a male donor with ankylosing spondylitis. The V call is TRBV28, the J call TRBJ1-5, with 8 positions matching TRBD1. CDR3 sequence: CASSPDRESQPQHF. The CDR3 DNA reads TGTGCCAGCAGCCCGGACAGGGAGTCTCAGCCCCAGCATTTT.